The text below deals with one T cell receptor (beta chain). Per the authors' pipeline: Scientists estimated how many nucleated cells there were by amplifying reference gene primers. Profiled with immunoSEQ multiplex PCR; TCRdb holds only in-frame clones, not every one. Clone size and V and J calls were adopted from that table, with D and trimming inferred from the DNA. The profile shows some 200,000 clones, approximately 84% of them singletons. The data derive from a study of blood T cell repertoires in COVID-19. The overall study: Samples of COVID-19 (acute and convalescent) were obtained from the United States, Italy and Spain.

Germline CDR1 is LNHDA and CDR2 is SQIVND (reference sequence). V was clipped by 0 bases and J by 3 bases, with 8 bases between them. CDR3 length equals 15 residues. The source material was peripheral blood. The rearrangement uses TRBV19 and TRBJ2-2; weak D call: TRBD1 (5 bases). The clonotype was recovered from a human donor with acute or convalescent COVID-19. The donor label of this sample is uncertain. CDR3: CASSIEGPYTGELFF. Here the CDR3 DNA reads TGTGCCAGTAGTATAGAGGGGCCGTACACCGGGGAGCTGTTTTTT.